Listed below are T cell receptor beta chains from one sample, sequenced in a study of CD8 T cells in Susac syndrome. TCRdb reanalysed the immunoSEQ multiplex PCR reads using MiXCR and keeps one entry per CDR3 protein. The table shows 75,000 to 95,000 distinct CDR3 sequences, with about 96% occurring only once. What was sequenced was CD8+ T cells from PBMCs. The receptors shown here come from a human donor with Susac syndrome. CDR3s include the opening cysteine and the closing phenylalanine or tryptophan.

J,V,CDR3
TRBJ1-1,TRBV20-1,CSARVWDRGTEAFF
TRBJ2-1,TRBV4-3,CASSPQGRGDEQFF
TRBJ1-2,TRBV20-1,CSARRGNGSGYTF
TRBJ2-1,TRBV11-2,CASSLSRGAYNEQFF
TRBJ1-2,TRBV4-3,CASSPTGQSNYGYTF
TRBJ2-3,TRBV9,CASSSGSDTQYF
TRBJ2-1,TRBV7-8,CASSAILAGEQFF
TRBJ2-6,TRBV19,CASSPSWTNVLTF
TRBJ2-7,TRBV2,CASSEGNSPEQYF
TRBJ1-5,TRBV27,CASSFSGSLGASNQPQHF
TRBJ1-4,TRBV4-3,CASSRTGGLSNEKLFF
TRBJ1-2,TRBV6-1,CASSEVLAKWGYGYTF
TRBJ1-2,TRBV5-4,CASSLDREGYYGYTF
TRBJ2-7,TRBV28,CASSPAGIQDALSYEQYF
TRBJ1-1,TRBV4-3,CASSQEVLGVTEAFF
TRBJ2-5,TRBV6-2/TRBV6-3,CASSSSNREQETQYF
TRBJ2-1,TRBV20-1,CSAPGAGSSYNEQFF
TRBJ2-5,TRBV20-1,CSAKSGFRETQYF
TRBJ2-7,TRBV20-1,CSARAAGGYEQYF
TRBJ2-5,TRBV9,CASSKDSPQETQYF
TRBJ2-1,TRBV6-2/TRBV6-3,CASSYWPGQGLYNEQFF
TRBJ1-1,TRBV7-6,CASSLNGNTEAFF
TRBJ2-7,TRBV20-1,CSANGGTSGFYEQYF